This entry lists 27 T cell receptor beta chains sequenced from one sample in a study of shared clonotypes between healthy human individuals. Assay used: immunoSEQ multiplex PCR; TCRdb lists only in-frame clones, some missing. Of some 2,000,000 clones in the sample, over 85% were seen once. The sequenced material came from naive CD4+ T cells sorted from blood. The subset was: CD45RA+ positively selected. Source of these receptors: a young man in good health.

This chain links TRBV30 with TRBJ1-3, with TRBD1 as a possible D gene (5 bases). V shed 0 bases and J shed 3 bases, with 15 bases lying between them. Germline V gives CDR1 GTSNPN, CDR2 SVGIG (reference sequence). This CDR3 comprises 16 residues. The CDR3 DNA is TGTGCCTGGAGTGTACGTGGAGGGGCCTTTGGAAACACCATATATTTT. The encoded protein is CAWSVRGGAFGNTIYF.

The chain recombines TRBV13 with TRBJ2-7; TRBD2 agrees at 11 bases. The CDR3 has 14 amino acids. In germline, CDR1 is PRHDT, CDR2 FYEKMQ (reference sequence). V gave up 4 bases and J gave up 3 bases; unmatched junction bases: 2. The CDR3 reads CASSSGLADYEQYF. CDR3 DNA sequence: TGTGCCAGCAGCTCGGGACTAGCGGACTACGAGCAGTACTTC.

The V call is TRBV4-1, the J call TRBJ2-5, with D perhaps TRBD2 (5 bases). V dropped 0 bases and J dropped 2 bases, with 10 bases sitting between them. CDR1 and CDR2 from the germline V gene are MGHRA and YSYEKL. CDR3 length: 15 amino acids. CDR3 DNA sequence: TGCGCCAGCAGCCAAGATCGGGAAATTCAAGAGACCCAGTACTTC. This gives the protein CASSQDREIQETQYF.

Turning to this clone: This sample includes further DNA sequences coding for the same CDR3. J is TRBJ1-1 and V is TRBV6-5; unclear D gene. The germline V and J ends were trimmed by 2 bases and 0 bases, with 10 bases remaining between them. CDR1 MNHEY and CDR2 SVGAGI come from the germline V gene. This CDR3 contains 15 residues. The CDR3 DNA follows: TGTGCCAGCAGTTACGAAGGCCGTATGAACACTGAAGCTTTCTTT. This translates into CASSYEGRMNTEAFF.

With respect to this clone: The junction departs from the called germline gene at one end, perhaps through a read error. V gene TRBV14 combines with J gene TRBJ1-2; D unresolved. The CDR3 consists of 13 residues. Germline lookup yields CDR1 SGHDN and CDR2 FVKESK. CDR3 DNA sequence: TGTGCAAGCACCGGGTGGTCTAACTATGGCTACACCTTC. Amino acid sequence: CASTGWSNYGYTF.

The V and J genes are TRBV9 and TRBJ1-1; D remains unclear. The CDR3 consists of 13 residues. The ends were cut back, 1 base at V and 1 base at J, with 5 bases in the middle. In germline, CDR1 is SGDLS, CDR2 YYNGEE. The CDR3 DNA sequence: TGTGCCAGCAGCGTAATAGCGAACACTGAAGCTTTCTTT. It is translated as CASSVIANTEAFF.

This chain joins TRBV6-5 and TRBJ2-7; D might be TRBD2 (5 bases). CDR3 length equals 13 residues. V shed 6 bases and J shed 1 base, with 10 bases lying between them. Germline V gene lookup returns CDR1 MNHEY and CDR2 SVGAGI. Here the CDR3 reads CASSPPGSYEQYF. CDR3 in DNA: TGTGCCAGCAGCCCCCCGGGGTCCTACGAGCAGTACTTC.

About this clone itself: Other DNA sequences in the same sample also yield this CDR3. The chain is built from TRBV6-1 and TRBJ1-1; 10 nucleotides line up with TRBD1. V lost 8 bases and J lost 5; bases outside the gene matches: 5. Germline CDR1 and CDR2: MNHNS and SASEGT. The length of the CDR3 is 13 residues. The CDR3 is CASGGQGGTEAFF. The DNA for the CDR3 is TGTGCCAGCGGAGGACAGGGGGGGACTGAAGCTTTCTTT.

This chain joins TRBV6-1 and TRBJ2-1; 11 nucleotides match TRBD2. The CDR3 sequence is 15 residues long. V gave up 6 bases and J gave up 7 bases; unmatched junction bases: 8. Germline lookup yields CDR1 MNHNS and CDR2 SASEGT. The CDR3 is CASSNLAGGWNEQFF. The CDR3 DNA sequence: TGTGCCAGCAGCAACTTAGCGGGAGGGTGGAATGAGCAGTTCTTC.

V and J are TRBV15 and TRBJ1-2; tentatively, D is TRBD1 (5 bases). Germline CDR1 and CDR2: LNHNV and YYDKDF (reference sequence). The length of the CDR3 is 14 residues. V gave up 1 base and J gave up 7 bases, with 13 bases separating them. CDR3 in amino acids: CATSRVGAQVGYTF. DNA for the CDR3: TGTGCCACCAGCAGAGTAGGGGCGCAGGTTGGCTACACCTTC.

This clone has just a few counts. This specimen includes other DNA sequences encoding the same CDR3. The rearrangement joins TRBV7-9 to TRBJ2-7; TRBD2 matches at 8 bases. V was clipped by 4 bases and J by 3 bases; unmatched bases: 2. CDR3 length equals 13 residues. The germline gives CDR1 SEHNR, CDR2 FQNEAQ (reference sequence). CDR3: CASSSSGGYEQYF. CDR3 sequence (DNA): TGTGCCAGCAGCTCCAGCGGGGGCTACGAGCAGTACTTC.

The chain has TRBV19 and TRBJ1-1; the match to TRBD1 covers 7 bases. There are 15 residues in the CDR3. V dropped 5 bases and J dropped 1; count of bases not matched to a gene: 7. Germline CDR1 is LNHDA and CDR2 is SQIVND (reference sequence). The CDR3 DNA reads TGTGCCAGTAGTCCTCCGACAGGGAGGAACACTGAAGCTTTCTTT. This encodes CASSPPTGRNTEAFF.

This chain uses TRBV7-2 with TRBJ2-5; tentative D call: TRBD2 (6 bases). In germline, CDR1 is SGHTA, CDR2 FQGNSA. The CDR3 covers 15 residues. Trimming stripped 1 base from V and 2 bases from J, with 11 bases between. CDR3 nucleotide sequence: TGTGCCAGCAGCTTAGAACTAGGGAGGCAAGAGACCCAGTACTTC. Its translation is CASSLELGRQETQYF.

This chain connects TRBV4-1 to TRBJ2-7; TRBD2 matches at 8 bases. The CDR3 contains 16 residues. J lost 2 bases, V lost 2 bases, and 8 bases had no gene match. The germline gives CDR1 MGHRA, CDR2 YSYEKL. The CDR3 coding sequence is TGCGCCAGCAGCCAATGGGTTGCGGGAGGAACCTACGAGCAGTACTTC. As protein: CASSQWVAGGTYEQYF.

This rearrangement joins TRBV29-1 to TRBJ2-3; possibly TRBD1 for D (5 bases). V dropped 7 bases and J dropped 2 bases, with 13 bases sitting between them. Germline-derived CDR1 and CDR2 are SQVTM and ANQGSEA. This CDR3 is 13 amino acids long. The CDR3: CSAREPITDTQYF. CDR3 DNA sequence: TGCAGCGCCAGGGAACCCATCACAGATACGCAGTATTTT.

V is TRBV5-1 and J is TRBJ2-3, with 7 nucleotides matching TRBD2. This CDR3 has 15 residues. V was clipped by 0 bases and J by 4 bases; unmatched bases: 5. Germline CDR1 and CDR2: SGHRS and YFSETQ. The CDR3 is CASSLESGKADTQYF. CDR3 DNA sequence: TGCGCCAGCAGCTTGGAGAGCGGGAAAGCAGATACGCAGTATTTT.

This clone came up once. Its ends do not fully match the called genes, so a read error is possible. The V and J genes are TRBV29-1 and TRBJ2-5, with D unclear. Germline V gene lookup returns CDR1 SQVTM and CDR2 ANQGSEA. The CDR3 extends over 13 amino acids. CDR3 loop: CSVEGVIQETQYF. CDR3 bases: TGCAGCGTCGAAGGTGTCATCCAAGAGACCCAGTACTTC.

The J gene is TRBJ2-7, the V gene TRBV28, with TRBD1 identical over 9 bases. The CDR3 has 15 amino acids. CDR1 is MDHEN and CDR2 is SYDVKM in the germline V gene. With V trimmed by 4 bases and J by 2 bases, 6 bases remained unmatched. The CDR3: CASSSAQGAPYEQYF. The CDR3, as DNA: TGTGCCAGCAGTTCCGCACAGGGGGCCCCCTACGAGCAGTACTTC.

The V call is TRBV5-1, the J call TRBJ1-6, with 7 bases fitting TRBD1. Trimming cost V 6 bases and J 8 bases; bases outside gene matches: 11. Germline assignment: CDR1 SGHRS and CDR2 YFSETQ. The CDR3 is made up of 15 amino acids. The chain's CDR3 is CASTPRQGPDSPLHF. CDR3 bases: TGCGCCAGCACCCCACGACAGGGCCCCGATTCACCCCTCCACTTT.

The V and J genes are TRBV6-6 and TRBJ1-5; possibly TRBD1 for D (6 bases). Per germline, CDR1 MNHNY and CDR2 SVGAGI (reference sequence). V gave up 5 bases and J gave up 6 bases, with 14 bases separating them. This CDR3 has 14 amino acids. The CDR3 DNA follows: TGTGCCAGCAGTCGTCTAACAGGGAGTCAGCCCCAGCATTTT. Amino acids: CASSRLTGSQPQHF.

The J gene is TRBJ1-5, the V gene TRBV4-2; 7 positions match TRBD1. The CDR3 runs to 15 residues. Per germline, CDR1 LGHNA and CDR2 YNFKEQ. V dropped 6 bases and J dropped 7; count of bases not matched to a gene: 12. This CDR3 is CASRTMDRQEQPQHF. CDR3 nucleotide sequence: TGTGCCAGCAGGACGATGGACAGGCAGGAACAGCCCCAGCATTTT.

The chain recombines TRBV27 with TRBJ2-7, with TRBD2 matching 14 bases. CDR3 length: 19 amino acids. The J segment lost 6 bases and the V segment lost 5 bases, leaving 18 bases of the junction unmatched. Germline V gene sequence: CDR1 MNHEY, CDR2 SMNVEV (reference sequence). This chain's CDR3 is CASSIYSTGTSGRVGEQYF. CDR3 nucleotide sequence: TGTGCCAGCAGTATCTACTCGACCGGGACTAGCGGGAGAGTCGGCGAGCAGTACTTC.

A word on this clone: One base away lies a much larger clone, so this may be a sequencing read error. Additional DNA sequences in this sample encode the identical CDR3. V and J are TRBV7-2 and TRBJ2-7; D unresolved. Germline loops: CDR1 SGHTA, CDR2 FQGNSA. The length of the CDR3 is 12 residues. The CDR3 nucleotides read TGCGCCAGCAGCGTCAGCTCCTACGAGCAGTACTTC. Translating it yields CASSVSSYEQYF.

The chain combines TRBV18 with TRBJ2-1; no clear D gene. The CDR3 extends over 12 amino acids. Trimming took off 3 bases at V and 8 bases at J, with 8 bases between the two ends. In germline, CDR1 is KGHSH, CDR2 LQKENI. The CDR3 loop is CASSPLAYEQFF. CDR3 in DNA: TGTGCCAGCTCACCGTTGGCCTATGAGCAGTTCTTC.

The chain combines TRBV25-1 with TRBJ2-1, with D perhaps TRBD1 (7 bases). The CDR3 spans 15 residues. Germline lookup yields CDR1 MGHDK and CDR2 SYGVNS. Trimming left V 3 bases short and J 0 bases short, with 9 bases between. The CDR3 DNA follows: TGTGCCAGCAGTGAGGAGGGGGCCTCCTACAATGAGCAGTTCTTC. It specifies CASSEEGASYNEQFF. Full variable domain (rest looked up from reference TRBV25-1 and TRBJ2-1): EADIYQTPRYLVIGTGKKITLECSQTMGHDKMYWYQQDPGMELHLIHYSYGVNSTEKGDLSSESTVSRIRTEHFPLTLESARPSHTSQYLCASSEEGASYNEQFFGPGTRLTVL.

CDR3 bases: TGTGCCAGCAGTCTCGGGACAGCGCATTCACCCCTCCACTTT. Its protein product is CASSLGTAHSPLHF. V is TRBV6-5 and J is TRBJ1-6, with TRBD1 matching 7 bases. The CDR3 spans 14 residues. Germline V gene sequence: CDR1 MNHEY, CDR2 SVGAGI. Trimming removed 5 bases from V and 8 bases from J; junction bases left unmatched: 6.

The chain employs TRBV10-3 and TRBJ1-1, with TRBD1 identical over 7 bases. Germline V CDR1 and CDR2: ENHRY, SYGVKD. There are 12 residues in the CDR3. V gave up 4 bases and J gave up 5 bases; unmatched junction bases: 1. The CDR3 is CAISGDRTEAFF. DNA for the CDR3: TGTGCCATCAGTGGGGACAGAACTGAAGCTTTCTTT.